Listed below are T cell receptor beta chains from one sample, sequenced in a study of OX40 agonist ivuxolimab in advanced cancers. Clones were sequenced by immunoSEQ multiplex PCR, and TCRdb holds only the in-frame ones, with some missing. The table lists tens of thousands of clones, around nine tenths of them singletons. Sample: CD4+ or CD8+ T cells sorted from blood, taken in a trial of the OX40 agonist ivuxolimab. The receptors originated from an adult with an advanced solid tumor such as melanoma, head and neck, liver or kidney cancer. Both conserved end residues are part of each CDR3. The D gene is left open where the match is weak. Only some rows state a clone size, as once, few, many or a class for expanded clones.

v_gene	abundance	d_gene	j_gene	CDR3aa	CDR3nt
TRBV6-6	NA	TRBD1	TRBJ1-5	CASSYSQGGVNQPQHF	TGTGCCAGCAGTTACTCACAGGGGGGTGTCAATCAGCCCCAGCATTTT
TRBV20-1	NA	NA	TRBJ2-1	CSARTMNEQFF	TGCAGTGCTAGGACGATGAATGAGCAGTTCTTC
TRBV10-2	NA	NA	TRBJ2-2	CASIGGISGELFF	TGCGCCAGCATAGGGGGGATTAGCGGGGAGCTGTTTTTT
TRBV4-1	NA	NA	TRBJ1-1	CASSQPLGTEAFF	TGCGCCAGCAGCCAGCCGCTGGGGACTGAAGCTTTCTTT
TRBV5-8	NA	NA	TRBJ2-1	CASSLSGINEQFF	TGTGCCAGCAGCTTATCAGGTATCAATGAGCAGTTCTTC
TRBV5-1	NA	TRBD1	TRBJ1-1	CASSDGQGWTEAFF	TGCGCCAGCAGCGATGGACAGGGATGGACTGAAGCTTTCTTT
TRBV12-5	NA	NA	TRBJ1-1	CASRGGLNTEASF	TGTGCTAGCCGTGGGGGGCTGAACACTGAAGCTTCCTTT
TRBV30	NA	NA	TRBJ1-6	CAWRRAANSPLHF	TGTGCCTGGAGGAGGGCGGCCAATTCACCCCTCCACTTT
TRBV7-9	NA	NA	TRBJ2-7	CASSNPGTWRSYEQYF	TGTGCCAGCAGCAATCCCGGGACCTGGCGCTCCTACGAGCAGTACTTC
TRBV5-1	NA	NA	TRBJ2-2	CASSSGPPNTGELFF	TGCGCCAGCAGCTCGGGACCGCCGAACACCGGGGAGCTGTTTTTT
TRBV23-1	NA	NA	TRBJ1-1	CASSQSEGFTEAFF	TGCGCCAGCAGTCAATCGGAGGGCTTCACTGAAGCTTTCTTT
TRBV27	NA	TRBD1	TRBJ2-6	CASRSGVRDRGTTGANVLTF	TGTGCCAGCAGATCAGGGGTCCGGGACAGGGGAACTACTGGGGCCAACGTCCTGACTTTC
TRBV5-1	NA	NA	TRBJ1-3	CASSLGRGNTIYF	TGCGCCAGCAGCTTGGGCAGAGGAAACACCATATATTTT
TRBV21-1	NA	NA	TRBJ2-3	CASSEIQDRVYYGLSTDTQYF	TGTGCCAGCAGCGAAATACAGGACAGGGTGTATTACGGTTTGTCCACAGATACGCAGTATTTT
TRBV2	NA	NA	TRBJ2-1	CAILGAGSSYNEQFF	TGTGCCATCCTCGGTGCGGGGAGCTCCTACAATGAGCAGTTCTTC
TRBV6-5	NA	TRBD1	TRBJ1-4	CASSYSPGGYEKLFF	TGTGCCAGCAGTTACTCGCCAGGGGGCTACGAAAAACTGTTTTTT
TRBV5-1	few	NA	TRBJ2-3	CASSLVPTDTQYF	TGCGCCAGCAGCTTGGTTCCAACCGATACGCAGTATTTT
TRBV5-5	NA	NA	TRBJ1-2	CASSLTAGANYGYTF	TGTGCCAGCAGCTTAACAGCCGGCGCTAACTATGGCTACACCTTC
TRBV30	NA	NA	TRBJ1-1	CAWSRVRQGHTEAFF	TGTGCCTGGAGTAGGGTGAGGCAGGGGCACACTGAAGCTTTCTTT
TRBV18	NA	NA	TRBJ1-6	CASSQTTGSPNSPLHF	TGTGCCAGCTCCCAAACAACAGGGAGTCCAAATTCACCCCTCCACTTT
TRBV19	NA	TRBD1	TRBJ1-5	CASSIGDREGQPQHF	TGTGCCAGTAGTATAGGGGACAGGGAGGGGCAGCCCCAGCATTTT
TRBV2	NA	NA	TRBJ1-2	CASSEGTTPYGYTF	TGTGCCAGCAGTGAGGGGACCACCCCCTATGGCTACACCTTC
TRBV6-5	NA	NA	TRBJ1-6	CASSYEGAGNNSPLHF	TGTGCCAGCAGTTACGAAGGCGCAGGAAATAATTCACCCCTCCACTTT
TRBV2	few	NA	TRBJ1-3	CASKIQSSGNTIYF	TGTGCCAGCAAGATACAGAGCTCTGGAAACACCATATATTTT
TRBV5-8	NA	NA	TRBJ1-2	CASSSSGAPRGYTF	TGTGCCAGCAGCTCCTCAGGCGCACCTAGGGGCTACACCTTC
TRBV19	NA	NA	TRBJ2-5	CASSIDLFARETQYF	TGTGCCAGTAGTATAGATCTATTTGCCCGGGAGACCCAGTACTTC
TRBV18	NA	TRBD1	TRBJ1-3	CASSPQTGMGNTIYF	TGTGCCAGCTCACCCCAGACAGGGATGGGAAACACCATATATTTT
TRBV21-1	few	NA	TRBJ1-3	CASSKETGAIGNTIYF	TGTGCCAGCAGCAAAGAAACTGGCGCGATTGGAAACACCATATATTTT
TRBV11-3	NA	NA	TRBJ2-5	CASSLGLGPGETQYF	TGTGCCAGCAGCTTAGGATTGGGGCCGGGGGAGACCCAGTACTTC
TRBV28	NA	NA	TRBJ2-2	CASSFQGNTGELFF	TGTGCCAGCAGTTTCCAGGGTAACACCGGGGAGCTGTTTTTT
TRBV4-1	NA	NA	TRBJ2-1	CASSQVQSSYNEQFF	TGCGCCAGCAGCCAAGTCCAGAGCTCCTACAATGAGCAGTTCTTC
TRBV11-2	NA	NA	TRBJ1-4	CASSLGYSSEKLFF	TGTGCCAGCAGCTTAGGTTATTCAAGCGAAAAACTGTTTTTT
TRBV7-9	NA	NA	TRBJ2-7	CASSLDGVDEQYF	TGTGCCAGCAGCTTAGACGGGGTGGACGAGCAGTACTTC
TRBV7-8	NA	TRBD1	TRBJ1-2	CASSKRDSSNYGYTF	TGTGCCAGCAGCAAACGGGACAGCTCTAACTATGGCTACACCTTC
TRBV7-9	few	TRBD1	TRBJ2-7	CASSFSGTGGAGQSYEQYF	TGTGCCAGCAGCTTTTCCGGGACAGGGGGCGCGGGGCAGTCCTACGAGCAGTACTTC
TRBV5-6	once	NA	TRBJ2-1	CASSFLGSGNNEQFF	TGTGCCAGCAGCTTTTTGGGGTCGGGGAACAATGAGCAGTTCTTC
TRBV9	NA	TRBD1	TRBJ1-2	CASTPDRGTDGYTF	TGTGCCAGCACCCCGGACAGGGGGACGGATGGCTACACCTTC
TRBV12-5	NA	NA	TRBJ2-3	CASGVGNTDTQYF	TGTGCTAGTGGTGTGGGGAACACAGATACGCAGTATTTT
TRBV2	NA	NA	TRBJ1-1	CASGSLGGLHAFF	TGTGCCAGCGGGTCTTTGGGGGGACTTCACGCTTTCTTT
TRBV7-9	NA	TRBD1	TRBJ1-4	CASSYTGGASEKLFF	TGTGCCAGCAGCTATACAGGGGGCGCCAGTGAAAAACTGTTTTTT
TRBV28	NA	TRBD1	TRBJ1-2	CASTDRPNYGYTF	TGTGCCAGCACGGACAGGCCTAACTATGGCTACACCTTC
TRBV6-5	NA	NA	TRBJ1-2	CATNSGGSGYTF	TGTGCCACCAATTCCGGGGGAAGTGGCTACACCTTC
TRBV6-1	NA	NA	TRBJ1-5	CASRDNNQPQHF	TGTGCCAGCAGGGACAACAATCAGCCCCAGCATTTT
TRBV6-6	NA	TRBD1	TRBJ2-7	CASSYSATGFEQYF	TGTGCCAGCAGTTACTCGGCGACAGGGTTCGAGCAGTACTTC
TRBV11-3	NA	TRBD2	TRBJ2-6	CASSSSGRNSGANVLTF	TGTGCCAGCAGCTCAAGCGGGAGAAACTCTGGGGCCAACGTCCTGACTTTC
TRBV7-8	NA	NA	TRBJ1-2	CASSNRDTFAYGYTF	TGTGCCAGCAGCAACCGGGACACGTTCGCCTATGGCTACACCTTC
TRBV6-5	NA	NA	TRBJ1-1	CASSYFMNTEAFF	TGTGCCAGCAGTTACTTTATGAACACTGAAGCTTTCTTT
TRBV7-9	NA	NA	TRBJ2-5	CASSHGAGAQETQYF	TGTGCCAGCAGTCACGGGGCGGGGGCACAAGAGACCCAGTACTTC
TRBV27	NA	NA	TRBJ1-2	CASSYRDGYGYTF	TGTGCCAGCAGTTATAGGGATGGCTATGGCTACACCTTC
TRBV9	NA	NA	TRBJ1-2	CASSLWEGTEGYTF	TGTGCCAGCAGCCTATGGGAGGGGACCGAGGGCTACACCTTC
TRBV11-1	NA	NA	TRBJ2-1	CASSLGLALNEQFF	TGTGCCAGCAGCTTAGGGCTAGCCCTAAATGAGCAGTTCTTC
TRBV10-1	NA	TRBD1	TRBJ2-3	CASKGSQGDGDTQYF	TGCGCCAGCAAGGGGTCACAGGGGGATGGAGATACGCAGTATTTT
TRBV5-6	once	NA	TRBJ2-1	CASSLGALKAGFNEQFF	TGTGCCAGCAGCTTGGGGGCTCTAAAGGCGGGGTTCAATGAGCAGTTCTTC
TRBV6-6	NA	TRBD2	TRBJ2-1	CASSLTSGEGNEQFF	TGTGCCAGCTCCTTGACTAGCGGGGAAGGGAATGAGCAGTTCTTC